The clone carrying this T cell receptor beta chain is a singleton in its sample. As yet, its antigen is unknown. This entry belongs to a study of T cell responses to AZD1222 COVID-19 vaccine. Data came from immunoSEQ multiplex PCR; TCRdb stores just in-frame clones and leaves some out. Among roughly 150,000 clones, 70% to 90% were seen once, and the ten largest hold over 1.5%. Study results and caveats: White British ancestry dominated among donors, who included more females, and clonal diversity was possibly underestimated. Spike-specific TCR breadth and depth both grew after two AZD1222 doses.

The sample in question was peripheral blood, obtained on day 0 of AZD1222 vaccination. This clonotype was obtained from an adult in good health.

The DNA of the CDR3 is TGTGCCAGCAGCGTAGGCACTACCACTACCTACGAGCAGTACTTC. Translation: CASSVGTTTTYEQYF. The chain carries TRBV9 and TRBJ2-7; D unclear. There are 15 residues in the CDR3. Deletions cut 0 bases from V and 2 bases from J, with 12 bases between. Germline loops: CDR1 SGDLS, CDR2 YYNGEE.